The 27 T cell receptor beta chains below were found in one sample sequenced in a study of cytomegalovirus exposure and HLA in healthy donors. PCR employed 60 Vbeta and 13 Jbeta primers. The protocol was immunoSEQ multiplex PCR, while the TCRdb copy is restricted to in-frame clones and leaves out a portion. Seen here are under 100,000 clones, roughly 85% observed once, and the top ten hold about 2.3%. Sequencing input: PBMCs. These receptors all come from a man in his thirties or forties in good health and CMV-seronegative.

Concerning this clone: Relative to the germline gene, one junction end is altered; a read error may explain this. The chain carries TRBV15 and TRBJ1-2; D gene uncertain. Looked up from germline, CDR1 is LNHNV and CDR2 is YYDKDF (reference sequence). This CDR3 region has 16 residues. CDR3 region: CAPSRDRSGYNYGYTF. CDR3 DNA sequence: TGTGCCCCCAGCAGAGATCGGTCAGGCTATAACTATGGCTACACCTTC.

This chain joins TRBV11-2 and TRBJ1-6; D is unclear. V dropped 6 bases and J dropped 7 bases, with 10 bases sitting between them. The germline CDR1 and CDR2 sequences are SGHAT and FQNNGV. This CDR3 spans 13 amino acids. Here the CDR3 DNA reads TGTGCCAGCAGATTTAACACCAATTCACCCCTCCACTTT. This codes for CASRFNTNSPLHF.

This chain joins TRBV6-5 and TRBJ2-5; TRBD2 is a possible D gene (7 bases). V gave up 0 bases and J gave up 5 bases, with 16 bases separating them. The CDR3 spans 16 residues. Germline V gives CDR1 MNHEY, CDR2 SVGAGI. In DNA form, the CDR3 reads TGTGCCAGCAGTTACTCGAGGGAGGGGGTTTGGGAGACCCAGTACTTC. This gives the protein CASSYSREGVWETQYF.

This chain uses TRBV9 with TRBJ1-2; TRBD1 matches at 8 bases. Unmatched junction bases numbered 7, after V lost 1 base and J lost 8 bases. The germline V gene has CDR1 SGDLS and CDR2 YYNGEE. CDR3 length: 14 amino acids. The chain's CDR3 is CASSVMLTGVGYTF. The CDR3 bases are TGTGCCAGCAGCGTAATGTTGACAGGGGTAGGCTACACCTTC.

The rearrangement uses TRBV7-2 and TRBJ2-3; 9 bases agree with TRBD2. Germline V gives CDR1 SGHTA, CDR2 FQGNSA. The CDR3 is made up of 15 amino acids. V lost 5 bases and J lost 4; bases outside the gene matches: 7. This CDR3 reads CASSPTSGFPDTQYF. CDR3 DNA: TGTGCCAGCAGCCCAACTAGCGGGTTTCCAGATACGCAGTATTTT.

The chain has TRBV7-9 and TRBJ1-2; D remains ambiguous. This CDR3 region has 13 residues. The germline V gene has CDR1 SEHNR and CDR2 FQNEAQ (reference sequence). The V end lost 5 bases, the J end lost 4 bases, and 11 bases lay between the germline ends. The CDR3, as DNA: TGTGCCAGCAGCGTCGGACTTCTCTATGGCTACACCTTC. As protein: CASSVGLLYGYTF.

The chain couples TRBV30 to TRBJ1-5; D not resolved. The V end lost 1 base, the J end lost 4 bases, and 11 bases lay between the germline ends. The CDR3 consists of 14 residues. Germline CDR1 and CDR2: GTSNPN and SVGIG (reference sequence). The CDR3 loop reads CAWSDGLWNQPQHF. The CDR3 DNA is TGTGCCTGGAGTGACGGGTTGTGGAATCAGCCCCAGCATTTT.

This clone showed up just a few times. The rearrangement links TRBV30 to TRBJ2-3, with TRBD1 matching 7 bases. After removal of 2 bases from V and 2 bases from J, the junction contained 10 bases not matched to a gene. CDR3 length equals 16 residues. Germline CDR1 and CDR2: GTSNPN and SVGIG (reference sequence). The CDR3 coding sequence is TGTGCCTGGAGTTCGGGAAGGGGGCATACCACAGATACGCAGTATTTT. It is translated as CAWSSGRGHTTDTQYF. The full variable domain, rest sourced from reference TRBV30 and TRBJ2-3, is SQTIHQWPATLVQPVGSPLSLECTVEGTSNPNLYWYRQAAGRGLQLLFYSVGIGQISSEVPQNLSASRPQDRQFILSSKKLLLSDSGFYLCAWSSGRGHTTDTQYFGPGTRLTVL.

The chain is built from TRBV13 and TRBJ2-1; 7 bases are shared with TRBD1. The CDR3 has 17 amino acids. V dropped 4 bases and J dropped 1; count of bases not matched to a gene: 10. Germline V lookup: CDR1 PRHDT, CDR2 FYEKMQ (reference sequence). Written as DNA, the CDR3 is TGTGCCAGCAGCTCCCGTCGGGCCAGGGGGTCCTACAATGAGCAGTTCTTC. Protein product: CASSSRRARGSYNEQFF.

The chain has TRBV7-9 and TRBJ2-3; 7 bases line up with TRBD1. Germline V gene sequence: CDR1 SEHNR, CDR2 FQNEAQ (reference sequence). V lost 5 bases and J lost 2; bases outside the gene matches: 7. The CDR3 spans 15 residues. CDR3 sequence reads: CASSTGTDITDTQYF. Written as DNA, the CDR3 is TGTGCCAGCAGCACAGGGACAGACATCACAGATACGCAGTATTTT.

The V call is TRBV4-1, the J call TRBJ2-2, with TRBD1 as a possible D gene (6 bases). From germline, CDR1 is MGHRA and CDR2 YSYEKL. The CDR3 contains 15 residues. V was clipped by 1 base and J by 3 bases, with 9 bases between them. The CDR3 region is CASSQGPGDTGELFF. CDR3 coding DNA: TGCGCCAGCAGCCAAGGACCAGGGGACACCGGGGAGCTGTTTTTT.

The chain joins TRBV29-1 to TRBJ1-2; 10 nucleotides match TRBD1. The CDR3 is 14 amino acids. Germline V gene sequence: CDR1 SQVTM, CDR2 ANQGSEA. The ends lost 5 bases at V and 2 bases at J; junction bases unmatched: 5. CDR3 protein: CSVSGQGRNYGYTF. The CDR3 DNA sequence: TGCAGCGTTTCGGGACAGGGGCGCAACTATGGCTACACCTTC.

The rearrangement uses TRBV27 and TRBJ1-3, with a weak D call TRBD1 (5 bases). Trimming took 5 bases from V and 4 from J, leaving 15 bases between them. Germline V gene data show CDR1 as MNHEY and CDR2 as SMNVEV (reference sequence). This CDR3 comprises 15 residues. Here the CDR3 DNA reads TGTGCCAGCAGTATAACAGGTGGTGGAGGAAACACCATATATTTT. This codes for CASSITGGGGNTIYF.

The genes are TRBV5-4 and TRBJ2-4; D unclear. The length of the CDR3 is 11 residues. V gave up 3 bases and J gave up 6 bases, with 4 bases separating them. Germline loops: CDR1 SGHNT, CDR2 YYREEE (reference sequence). The CDR3 loop is CASSSRNIQYF. CDR3 in DNA: TGTGCCAGCAGCTCCCGAAACATTCAGTACTTC.

The chain uses TRBV5-1 and TRBJ1-2, with D unresolved. Trimming removed 6 bases at V and 4 bases at J, with 16 bases between. The CDR3 loop spans 14 amino acids. Germline CDR1 and CDR2: SGHRS and YFSETQ. DNA of the CDR3: TGCGCCAGCAACCGAGGCGGGCGAACCTATGGCTACACCTTC. Its translation: CASNRGGRTYGYTF.

This chain connects TRBV6-1 to TRBJ1-5; no reliable D call. Deletions cut 0 bases from V and 10 bases from J, with 13 bases between. Per germline, CDR1 MNHNS and CDR2 SASEGT. The CDR3 extends over 14 amino acids. CDR3 region: CASSEAGGRLPQHF. As DNA, the CDR3 is TGTGCCAGCAGTGAAGCTGGAGGGCGGTTACCCCAGCATTTT.

The V and J genes are TRBV7-3 and TRBJ1-2; 7 bases are a match to TRBD1. Germline V gives CDR1 SGHTA, CDR2 FQGTGA. The CDR3 is made up of 13 amino acids. With V trimmed by 4 bases and J by 2 bases, 1 base remained unmatched. The CDR3 is CASSSQGNYGYTF. CDR3 sequence (DNA): TGTGCCAGCAGCTCACAGGGGAACTATGGCTACACCTTC.

The CDR3 reads CASSLGPGTSGGHYNEQFF. The CDR3 DNA follows: TGTGCCAGCAGCTTGGGCCCTGGGACTAGCGGGGGGCATTACAATGAGCAGTTCTTC. The chain is built from TRBV5-4 and TRBJ2-1, with 15 bases fitting TRBD2. This CDR3 region has 19 residues. V trimming: 0 bases; J trimming: 4 bases; junction bases outside the gene matches: 8. Germline loops: CDR1 SGHNT, CDR2 YYREEE (reference sequence).

This clone was picked up one time. This chain connects TRBV9 to TRBJ1-1; D unclear. This CDR3 contains 15 residues. The germline V gene has CDR1 SGDLS and CDR2 YYNGEE. The V gene lost 3 bases and the J gene lost 0 bases, with 12 bases spanning the gap. CDR3 protein: CASSGREIMNTEAFF. DNA for the CDR3: TGTGCCAGCAGCGGGAGAGAAATTATGAACACTGAAGCTTTCTTT. Filled out from reference TRBV9 and TRBJ1-1, the complete variable domain reads DSGVTQTPKHLITATGQRVTLRCSPRSGDLSVYWYQQSLDQGLQFLIQYYNGEERAKGNILERFSAQQFPDLHSELNLSSLELGDSALYFCASSGREIMNTEAFFGQGTRLTVV.

The rearrangement joins TRBV7-9 to TRBJ2-5; a weak D match, TRBD2 (7 bases). The V gene's germline CDR1 is SEHNR and CDR2 FQNEAQ (reference sequence). CDR3 length equals 14 residues. V lost 3 bases and J 4 bases, leaving 12 bases between the germline ends. The CDR3 DNA reads TGTGCCAGCAGCTTTGGGGGGGGGCGAGAGACCCAGTACTTC. Its protein product is CASSFGGGRETQYF.

This clone came up a few times. The rearrangement joins TRBV10-3 to TRBJ2-1; the match to TRBD2 covers 9 bases. Germline-derived CDR1 and CDR2 are ENHRY and SYGVKD. This CDR3 is 17 amino acids long. The ends lost 7 bases at V and 1 base at J; junction bases unmatched: 11. In nucleotides, the CDR3 is TGTGCCATCATCCGAACTAGCGGGCTGGTGTCCTACAATGAGCAGTTCTTC. The encoded protein is CAIIRTSGLVSYNEQFF.

This rearrangement joins TRBV6-4 to TRBJ2-2; no reliable D call. Germline V gene lookup returns CDR1 MRHNA and CDR2 SNTAGT. Trimming left V 4 bases short and J 1 base short, with 7 bases between. The length of the CDR3 is 14 residues. The CDR3 sequence is CASSVEENTGELFF. CDR3 nucleotide sequence: TGTGCCAGCAGTGTTGAGGAGAACACCGGGGAGCTGTTTTTT.

This clone was found a few times. The CDR3 nucleotides read TGCGCCAGCAGAGGGACGGCGGGGGGTGATGAGCAGTTCTTC. Its translation: CASRGTAGGDEQFF. This rearrangement joins TRBV10-2 to TRBJ2-1; 8 bases line up with TRBD2. CDR3 length: 14 amino acids. CDR1 and CDR2 (germline): WSHSY, SAAADI. V lost 6 bases, J lost 8 bases, and 9 bases stayed unmatched.

This clone was counted once. The rearrangement uses TRBV7-9 and TRBJ2-7, with 11 bases identical to TRBD2. The CDR3 sequence is 16 residues long. The germline gives CDR1 SEHNR, CDR2 FQNEAQ (reference sequence). V was clipped by 5 bases and J by 3 bases; unmatched bases: 9. DNA for the CDR3: TGTGCCAGCAGCAGCACTAGCGGGAGAATGAGCTACGAGCAGTACTTC. Translation: CASSSTSGRMSYEQYF. Full variable domain (rest looked up from reference TRBV7-9 and TRBJ2-7): DTGVSQNPRHKITKRGQNVTFRCDPISEHNRLYWYRQTLGQGPEFLTYFQNEAQLEKSRLLSDRFSAERPKGSFSTLEIQRTEQGDSAMYLCASSSTSGRMSYEQYFGPGTRLTVT.

The chain couples TRBV28 to TRBJ1-1; weak D call: TRBD1 (5 bases). Looked up from germline, CDR1 is MDHEN and CDR2 is SYDVKM. Trimming shortened V by 1 base and J by 6 bases, and 15 bases separated the two germline ends. The CDR3 contains 15 residues. In nucleotides, the CDR3 is TGTGCCAGCAGTTTATCCGCCGCCCAGGGTGCTGAAGCTTTCTTT. Amino acids: CASSLSAAQGAEAFF.

V usage is TRBV5-1 and J usage is TRBJ2-6, with TRBD1 matching over 9 bases. CDR3 length: 17 residues. Trimming took 0 bases from V and 4 from J; bases not matched to a gene: 5. Germline CDR1 and CDR2: SGHRS and YFSETQ. As DNA, the CDR3 is TGCGCCAGCAGCTTGGGAGGGACAGGGCCCGGGGCCAACGTCCTGACTTTC. Protein sequence: CASSLGGTGPGANVLTF.

The CDR3: CAISEPGGGYTF. The CDR3 DNA reads as TGTGCCATCAGTGAACCAGGGGGCGGCTACACCTTC. This chain uses TRBV10-3 with TRBJ1-2; 8 bases match TRBD1. The CDR3 covers 12 residues. Germline CDR1 is ENHRY and CDR2 is SYGVKD. Trimming cost V 3 bases and J 8 bases; bases outside gene matches: 2.